This TCR beta chain was identified in a study of identical twins. The CDR3 spans 16 residues. Germline V gene lookup returns CDR1 LNHNV and CDR2 YYDKDF (reference sequence). Trimming took off 0 bases at V and 8 bases at J, with 17 bases between the two ends. One entry per CDR3 protein, called by TCRdb with MiXCR from the 5' RACE reads. The repertoire holds nearly 200,000 distinct CDR3 sequences, with more than 15% as singletons. These same data were also listed under a study on T cells expressing NK-cell markers. As reported in that work: It was still unclear whether expanded NKG2C+ T cell clones were HCMV specific.

The receptor was isolated from a woman aged 18-29 years in good health. The sequenced sample was CD8+ T cells sorted from blood. The chain recombines TRBV15 with TRBJ2-1; a weak D match, TRBD2 (6 bases). The CDR3 DNA reads as TGTGCCACCAGCAGAGACCGGGGGACGGGTTATCATGAGCAGTTCTTC. Residues: CATSRDRGTGYHEQFF.